This T cell receptor beta chain came from a study of blood T cell repertoires in COVID-19. Authors' processing steps: By means of reference gene primer amplification, nucleated cell counts were estimated. The method was immunoSEQ multiplex PCR; TCRdb's version includes in-frame clones alone and lacks a portion of them. The DNA gave D and trimming, while V, J and clone size come from that table. The profile shows about 280,000 clones, 85% of them singletons. What the recovered Cohort 3 donors had was two negative PCRs, clearance, or symptom resolution. The germline V and J ends were trimmed by 2 bases and 7 bases, with 12 bases remaining between them. This CDR3 is 15 amino acids long. Germline lookup yields CDR1 SGHAT and CDR2 FQNNGV.

The origin of this receptor is a woman between 50 and 59 years old who had recovered from COVID-19. The genes are TRBV11-2 and TRBJ1-6; D gene ambiguous. Input material: PBMCs or T cells enriched from blood (not recorded which). CDR3 DNA: TGTGCCAGCAGCTTATCTCGGCAGAGGAATTCACCCCTCCACTTT. Amino acids: CASSLSRQRNSPLHF.